This T cell receptor beta chain came from a study of shared clonotypes between healthy human individuals. Broader study findings: In contrast to clonotypes shared by all four donors, non-shared clonotypes had lower generation probabilities. Larger estimated richness was generally seen in naive subsets than in memory subsets.

Deletions cut 1 base from V and 4 bases from J, with 7 bases between. The CDR3 covers 13 residues. CDR1 SGHAT and CDR2 FQNNGV come from the germline V gene. The assay was run at deep level. The data were produced by immunoSEQ multiplex PCR, yet TCRdb's version contains in-frame clones alone and is incomplete. In the table there are over 2 million clones, around 95% of which are singletons. As concerns this clone: What it binds is unknown. A clone one base away is much larger, so this may be a read error.

The sequencing sample was made of naive CD4+ T cells sorted from blood. Stated subset: CD45RA+ positively selected. The chain has TRBV11-2 and TRBJ1-2, with D uncertain. The TCR sequence derives from a man between 18 and 29 years old in good health. CDR3 sequence reads: CASSLVFSYGYTF. CDR3 coding DNA: TGTGCCAGCAGCTTAGTTTTCAGCTATGGCTACACCTTC.